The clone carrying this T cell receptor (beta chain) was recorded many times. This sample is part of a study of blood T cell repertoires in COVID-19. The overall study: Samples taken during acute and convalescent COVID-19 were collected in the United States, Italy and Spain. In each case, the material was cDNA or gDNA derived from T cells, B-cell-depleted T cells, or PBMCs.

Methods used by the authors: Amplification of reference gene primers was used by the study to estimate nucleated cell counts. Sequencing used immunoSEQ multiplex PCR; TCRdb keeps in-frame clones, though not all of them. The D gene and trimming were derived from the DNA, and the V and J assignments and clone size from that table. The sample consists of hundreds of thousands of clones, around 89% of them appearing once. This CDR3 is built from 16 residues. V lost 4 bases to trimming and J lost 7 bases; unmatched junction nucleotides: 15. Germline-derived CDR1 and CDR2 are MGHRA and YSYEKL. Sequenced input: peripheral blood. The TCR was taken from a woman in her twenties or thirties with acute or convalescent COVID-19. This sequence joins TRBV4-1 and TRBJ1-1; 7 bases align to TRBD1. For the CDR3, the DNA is TGCGCCAGCAGCCGCAGGGACAGCGCCACGAATTTTGAAGCTTTCTTT. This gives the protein CASSRRDSATNFEAFF.